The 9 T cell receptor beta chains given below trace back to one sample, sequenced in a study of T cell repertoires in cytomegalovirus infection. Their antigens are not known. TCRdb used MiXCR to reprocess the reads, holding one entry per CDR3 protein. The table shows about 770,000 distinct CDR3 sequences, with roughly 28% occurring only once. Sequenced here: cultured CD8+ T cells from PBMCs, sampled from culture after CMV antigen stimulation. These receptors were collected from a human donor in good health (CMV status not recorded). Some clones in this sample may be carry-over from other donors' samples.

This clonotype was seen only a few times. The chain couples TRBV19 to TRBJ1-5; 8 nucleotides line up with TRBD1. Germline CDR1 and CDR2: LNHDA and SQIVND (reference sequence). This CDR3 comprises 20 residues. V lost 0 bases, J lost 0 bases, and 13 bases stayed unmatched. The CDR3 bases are TGTGCCAGTAGTATAGATCGGAGACACAGGGGGGACTTTAGCAATCAGCCCCAGCATTTT. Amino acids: CASSIDRRHRGDFSNQPQHF.

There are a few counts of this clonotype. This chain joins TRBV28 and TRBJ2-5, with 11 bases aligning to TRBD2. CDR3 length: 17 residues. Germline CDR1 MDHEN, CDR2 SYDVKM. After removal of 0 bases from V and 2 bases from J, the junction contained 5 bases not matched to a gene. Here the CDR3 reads CASSLWGTSGDQETQYF. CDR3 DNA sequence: TGTGCCAGCAGTTTATGGGGGACTAGCGGAGATCAAGAGACCCAGTACTTC.

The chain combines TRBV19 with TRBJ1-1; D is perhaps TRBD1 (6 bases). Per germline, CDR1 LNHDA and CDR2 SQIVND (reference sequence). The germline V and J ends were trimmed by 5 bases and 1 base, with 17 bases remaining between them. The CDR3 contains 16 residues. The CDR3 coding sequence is TGTGCCAGTAGTTTTCGAGCGGGACACTCGAACACTGAAGCTTTCTTT. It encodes CASSFRAGHSNTEAFF.

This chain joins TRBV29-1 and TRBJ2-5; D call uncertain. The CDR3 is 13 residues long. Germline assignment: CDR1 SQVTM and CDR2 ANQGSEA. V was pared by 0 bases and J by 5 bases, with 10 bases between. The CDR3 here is CSVEDQLSETQYF. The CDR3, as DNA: TGCAGCGTTGAAGATCAACTCTCGGAGACCCAGTACTTC.

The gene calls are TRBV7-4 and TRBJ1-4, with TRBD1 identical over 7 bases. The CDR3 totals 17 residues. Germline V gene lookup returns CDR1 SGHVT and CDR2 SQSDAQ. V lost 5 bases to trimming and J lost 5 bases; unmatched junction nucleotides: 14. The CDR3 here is CASSLDGHRGRNEKLFF. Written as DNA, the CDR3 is TGTGCCAGCAGCCTAGACGGGCACAGGGGAAGAAATGAAAAACTGTTTTTT.

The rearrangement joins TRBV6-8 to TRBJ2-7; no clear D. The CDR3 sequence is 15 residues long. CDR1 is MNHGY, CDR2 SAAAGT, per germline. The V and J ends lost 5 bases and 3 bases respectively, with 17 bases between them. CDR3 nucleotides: TGTGCCAGCAGTCGACCCACTTTAAACATCTACGAGCAGTACTTC. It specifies CASSRPTLNIYEQYF.

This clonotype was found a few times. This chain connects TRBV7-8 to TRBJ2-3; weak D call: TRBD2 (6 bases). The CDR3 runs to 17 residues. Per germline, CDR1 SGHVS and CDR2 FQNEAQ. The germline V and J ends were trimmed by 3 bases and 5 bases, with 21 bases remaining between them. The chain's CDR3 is CASSLIPGRRVGDTQYF. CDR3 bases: TGTGCCAGCAGCTTGATACCGGGACGGAGGGTTGGAGATACGCAGTATTTT.

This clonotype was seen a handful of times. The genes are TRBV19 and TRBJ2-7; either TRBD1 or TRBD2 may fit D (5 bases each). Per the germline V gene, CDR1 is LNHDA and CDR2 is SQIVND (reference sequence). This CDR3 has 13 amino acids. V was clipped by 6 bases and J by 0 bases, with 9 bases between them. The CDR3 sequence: CASSVGTSYEQYF. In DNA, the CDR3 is TGTGCCAGTAGCGTGGGGACCTCCTACGAGCAGTACTTC. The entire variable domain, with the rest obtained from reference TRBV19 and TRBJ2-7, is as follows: DGGITQSPKYLFRKEGQNVTLSCEQNLNHDAMYWYRQDPGQGLRLIYYSQIVNDFQKGDIAEGYSVSREKKESFPLTVTSAQKNPTAFYLCASSVGTSYEQYFGPGTRLTVT.

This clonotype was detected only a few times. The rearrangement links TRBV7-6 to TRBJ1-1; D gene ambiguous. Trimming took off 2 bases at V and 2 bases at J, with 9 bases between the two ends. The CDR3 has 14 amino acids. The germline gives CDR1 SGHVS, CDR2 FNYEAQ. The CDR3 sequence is CASSLWGFNTEAFF. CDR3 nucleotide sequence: TGTGCCAGCAGCTTATGGGGATTCAACACTGAAGCTTTCTTT.